The 27 T cell receptor beta chains presented below share a single source sample, sequenced in a study of T cells in Graves' hyperthyroidism and ophthalmopathy. Authors of the study amplified TCR beta CDR3 regions from RNA transcripts. First-round RT-PCR of the TCR CDR3 relied on the HTBI primer set. TCRdb ran MiXCR on the multiplex PCR reads and lists one entry per CDR3 protein. The profile covers around 600,000 distinct CDR3 sequences, with 12% to 15% appearing a single time and less than 9% taken by the ten largest. Material for sequencing was blood. The receptor source for this set is a woman aged 18 to 35 with Graves' ophthalmopathy.

This clonotype was counted many times. The chain is built from TRBV11-2 and TRBJ2-2; D uncertain. V lost 2 bases, J lost 6 bases, and 16 bases lay in between. This CDR3 contains 16 residues. Germline CDR1 SGHAT, CDR2 FQNNGV. The CDR3 is CASSLRTVTWAGELFF. DNA of the CDR3: TGTGCCAGCAGCTTAAGAACAGTAACTTGGGCCGGGGAGCTGTTTTTT.

V gene TRBV20-1 combines with J gene TRBJ2-7; 11 nucleotides agree with TRBD2. In germline, CDR1 is DFQATT, CDR2 SNEGSKA (reference sequence). The CDR3 runs 16 residues. Losses at the gene ends were 5 bases for V and 5 bases for J; bases not matched to a gene: 14. The CDR3 nucleotides read TGCAGTGCTCCATCCCCCACTAGCGGGAGTCTAAACGAGCAGTACTTC. Its protein product is CSAPSPTSGSLNEQYF.

This clonotype was detected many times. This chain uses TRBV6-2 or TRBV6-3 with TRBJ2-7; 8 bases fit TRBD2. This CDR3 is 17 amino acids long. CDR1 and CDR2 from the germline V gene are MNHEY and SVGEGT. V trimming: 2 bases; J trimming: 4 bases; junction bases outside the gene matches: 13. The DNA of the CDR3 is TGTGCCAGCAGTTACCCCATCGGACTAGCTCAAAGATACGAGCAGTACTTC. The encoded protein is CASSYPIGLAQRYEQYF.

A note on this clonotype: Since a much larger clone is just one base distant, this may be a read error. The chain carries TRBV3-1 and TRBJ2-5; 10 positions agree with TRBD2. The CDR3 contains 15 residues. V shed 2 bases and J 9 bases; nucleotides not matched to a gene: 9. Germline values: CDR1 LGHDT, CDR2 YNNKEL (reference sequence). For the CDR3, the DNA is TGTGCCAGCAGCCAAAGCGGGGGGGCTAAGCGGTCCCAGTACTTC. Its protein product is CASSQSGGAKRSQYF.

This clonotype was recorded many times. CDR3 sequence reads: CASSPYGQGGSYGYTF. The CDR3, as DNA: TGCGCCAGCAGCCCCTACGGACAGGGGGGCAGCTATGGCTACACCTTC. The J gene is TRBJ1-2, the V gene TRBV5-1, with 10 bases aligning to TRBD1. The CDR3 length is 16 residues. V shed 4 bases, J shed 4 bases, and the junction held 10 bases outside the gene matches. Germline CDR1 and CDR2: SGHRS and YFSETQ.

This chain connects TRBV27 to TRBJ1-2; D is unresolved. This CDR3 region has 15 residues. V shed 3 bases and J shed 0 bases, with 11 bases lying between them. Looked up from germline, CDR1 is MNHEY and CDR2 is SMNVEV (reference sequence). DNA for the CDR3: TGTGCCAGCAGTTTTGCTCTCTCCTCTAACTATGGCTACACCTTC. The encoded protein is CASSFALSSNYGYTF.

The chain couples TRBV20-1 to TRBJ2-3, with D perhaps TRBD2 (7 bases). The V end lost 3 bases, the J end lost 3 bases, and 25 bases lay between the germline ends. The CDR3 runs 18 residues. Germline V gene lookup returns CDR1 DFQATT and CDR2 SNEGSKA (reference sequence). The CDR3 loop reads CSARDTISGRGITDTQYF. CDR3 bases: TGCAGTGCTAGGGATACCATTAGTGGGAGGGGGATTACAGATACGCAGTATTTT.

This clonotype was observed many times. The chain is built from TRBV7-2 and TRBJ2-3; no firm D call. Per germline, CDR1 SGHTA and CDR2 FQGNSA. V was clipped by 5 bases and J by 5 bases, with 8 bases between them. The CDR3 loop spans 12 amino acids. The CDR3 sequence is CASSPYIDTQYF. In DNA, the CDR3 is TGTGCCAGCAGCCCCTATATAGATACGCAGTATTTT.

In its sample, this clonotype was seen many times. V and J are TRBV7-9 and TRBJ2-1; TRBD2 agrees at 12 bases. V shed 10 bases, J shed 4 bases, and the junction held 5 bases outside the gene matches. CDR1 is SEHNR and CDR2 is FQNEAQ in the germline V gene (reference sequence). CDR3 length equals 14 residues. The CDR3 is CATGLAGGYNEQFF. As DNA, the CDR3 is TGTGCCACCGGGCTAGCGGGAGGGTACAATGAGCAGTTCTTC.

This clonotype was seen repeatedly, ten times or more. V usage is TRBV27 and J usage is TRBJ2-2, with 12 nucleotides matching TRBD2. CDR3 length: 17 amino acids. Germline CDR1 and CDR2: MNHEY and SMNVEV (reference sequence). The J segment lost 4 bases and the V segment lost 6 bases, leaving 9 bases of the junction unmatched. The CDR3 spells CASRGTGLAGVTGELFF. CDR3 DNA sequence: TGTGCCAGCAGGGGTACGGGACTAGCGGGCGTCACCGGGGAGCTGTTTTTT.

V usage is TRBV4-1 and J usage is TRBJ1-2; the match to TRBD1 covers 7 bases. Germline-derived CDR1 and CDR2 are MGHRA and YSYEKL. Trimming cost V 1 base and J 2 bases; bases outside gene matches: 10. The CDR3 extends over 17 amino acids. The CDR3 loop reads CASSQVGELGQNYGYTF. The CDR3 DNA follows: TGCGCCAGCAGCCAAGTCGGGGAACTGGGACAGAACTATGGCTACACCTTC.

This clonotype appeared many times. V gene TRBV20-1 combines with J gene TRBJ2-5, with D possibly matching TRBD1 (5 bases). The CDR3 is 12 residues long. V lost 2 bases, J lost 5 bases, and 9 bases lay in between. Germline values: CDR1 DFQATT, CDR2 SNEGSKA (reference sequence). In DNA, the CDR3 is TGCAGTGCTAGAATAAAGGGGGAGACCCAGTACTTC. Translating gives CSARIKGETQYF.

Concerning this clonotype: A much larger clone lies one base from this, so it may be a read error. The chain carries TRBV7-2 and TRBJ2-3, with 12 bases aligning to TRBD2. CDR3 length equals 16 residues. Germline CDR1 reads SGHTA; CDR2 reads FQGNSA. The CDR3 DNA sequence: TGTGCCAGCAGCTTACTAGCGGGAGGGCGAACAGATGCGCAGTATTTT. This translates into CASSLLAGGRTDAQYF.

This clonotype was detected ten times or more. This chain links TRBV7-3 with TRBJ2-1; weak D call: TRBD1 (6 bases). V was trimmed by 5 bases and J by 3 bases, leaving 11 bases between them. Germline V CDR1 and CDR2: SGHTA, FQGTGA. The CDR3 is 14 residues long. This chain's CDR3 is CASSTTGFYNEQFF. The CDR3 nucleotides are TGTGCCAGCAGCACGACAGGTTTCTACAATGAGCAGTTCTTC. The complete variable domain, with remaining parts taken from reference TRBV7-3 and TRBJ2-1, reads GAGVSQTPSNKVTEKGKYVELRCDPISGHTALYWYRQSLGQGPEFLIYFQGTGAADDSGLPNDRFFAVRPEGSVSTLKIQRTERGDSAVYLCASSTTGFYNEQFFGPGTRLTVL.

The J gene is TRBJ2-2, the V gene TRBV4-2; D not certain. Germline assignment: CDR1 LGHNA and CDR2 YNFKEQ. There are 15 residues in the CDR3. V gave up 0 bases and J gave up 3 bases, with 8 bases separating them. CDR3 region: CASSQDKVDTGELFF. CDR3 nucleotide sequence: TGTGCCAGCAGCCAAGATAAGGTGGACACCGGGGAGCTGTTTTTT.

Only a few counts were recorded for this clonotype. The rearrangement uses TRBV5-6 and TRBJ2-1; TRBD1 or TRBD2 may be the D gene (5 bases each). Trimming left V 2 bases short and J 5 bases short, with 20 bases between. This CDR3 region has 17 residues. Germline-derived CDR1 and CDR2 are SGHDT and YYEEEE. The CDR3 region is CASSFRGPRVGNNEQFF. The CDR3 coding sequence is TGTGCCAGCAGCTTTAGGGGCCCCAGGGTCGGGAACAATGAGCAGTTCTTC. The full variable domain, with the rest looked up from reference TRBV5-6 and TRBJ2-1, is DAGVTQSPTHLIKTRGQQVTLRCSPKSGHDTVSWYQQALGQGPQFIFQYYEEEERQRGNFPDRFSGHQFPNYSSELNVNALLLGDSALYLCASSFRGPRVGNNEQFFGPGTRLTVL.

This clonotype came up a few times. This chain uses TRBV5-6 with TRBJ2-1; maybe TRBD2 (6 bases). Germline lookup yields CDR1 SGHDT and CDR2 YYEEEE. The V end lost 3 bases, the J end lost 0 bases, and 13 bases lay between the germline ends. The CDR3 is 16 residues long. CDR3 in DNA: TGTGCCAGCAGCTCCGTAGCGGAGCTCTCCTACAATGAGCAGTTCTTC. Its translation: CASSSVAELSYNEQFF.

This clonotype was found many times. The V gene is TRBV12-3 or TRBV12-4, the J gene TRBJ1-4; D may be TRBD1 (5 bases). The V end lost 6 bases, the J end lost 6 bases, and 14 bases lay between the germline ends. The CDR3 consists of 14 residues. The CDR3 is CASSQLWGDEKLFF. The CDR3 nucleotides are TGTGCCAGCAGCCAACTCTGGGGGGATGAAAAACTGTTTTTT.

This clonotype was seen many times. CDR3 residues: CASSLLSEWGLDEQYF. DNA of the CDR3: TGTGCCAGCAGTTTACTTAGTGAGTGGGGCCTAGACGAGCAGTACTTC. This chain connects TRBV2 to TRBJ2-7; maybe TRBD1 (5 bases). V lost 5 bases to trimming and J lost 5 bases, with 22 bases between them. Germline loops: CDR1 SNHLY, CDR2 FYNNEI. CDR3 length equals 16 residues.

As for this clonotype: This clone may be a read error of a much larger clone one base away. The V gene is TRBV27, the J gene TRBJ2-3; possibly TRBD2 for D (5 bases). The germline V gene has CDR1 MNHEY and CDR2 SMNVEV (reference sequence). Trimming took off 5 bases at V and 6 bases at J, with 12 bases between the two ends. This CDR3 has 13 amino acids. The CDR3 region has the DNA TGTGCCAGCAGTGAGTTTAGCGTCGATACGCAGTATTTT. Residues: CASSEFSVDTQYF.

The table lists this clonotype with many counts. The chain is built from TRBV9 and TRBJ2-1; 8 bases are a match to TRBD2. V lost 3 bases to trimming and J lost 10 bases; unmatched junction nucleotides: 15. From germline, CDR1 is SGDLS and CDR2 YYNGEE. The CDR3 spans 16 residues. Written as DNA, the CDR3 is TGTGCCAGCAGCGATCCACCCAGCGGGAGTAGGGACGAGCAGTTCTTC. This translates into CASSDPPSGSRDEQFF.

This clonotype was picked up many times. This sequence joins TRBV6-1 and TRBJ2-1; TRBD1 agrees at 9 bases. CDR1 is MNHNS, CDR2 SASEGT, per germline. V lost 6 bases to trimming and J lost 6 bases; unmatched junction nucleotides: 18. This CDR3 spans 18 amino acids. The CDR3 sequence: CASSPGQGRSGLGNEQFF. The CDR3 DNA is TGTGCCAGCAGCCCCGGACAGGGGAGGTCGGGTTTGGGCAATGAGCAGTTCTTC.

The chain has TRBV19 and TRBJ1-4, with 8 bases that match TRBD1. Germline V lookup: CDR1 LNHDA, CDR2 SQIVND (reference sequence). There are 14 residues in the CDR3. V shed 4 bases, J shed 8 bases, and the junction held 6 bases outside the gene matches. The CDR3, as DNA: TGTGCCAGTAGTACGGACAGGGTACGAGAAAAACTGTTTTTT. Its translation: CASSTDRVREKLFF.

This clonotype was seen many times. This chain links TRBV28 with TRBJ2-7; 7 bases are shared with TRBD2. Germline-derived CDR1 and CDR2 are MDHEN and SYDVKM. Unmatched junction bases numbered 7, after V lost 1 base and J lost 1 base. This CDR3 region has 16 residues. The CDR3 reads CASSLYASGLSYEQYF. The CDR3 coding sequence is TGTGCCAGCAGTTTATACGCTAGCGGTCTTTCCTACGAGCAGTACTTC. The variable domain in full, with the rest retrieved from reference TRBV28 and TRBJ2-7, is DVKVTQSSRYLVKRTGEKVFLECVQDMDHENMFWYRQDPGLGLRLIYFSYDVKMKEKGDIPEGYSVSREKKERFSLILESASTNQTSMYLCASSLYASGLSYEQYFGPGTRLTVT.

J is TRBJ1-2 and V is TRBV7-9, with D perhaps TRBD1 (5 bases). The germline gives CDR1 SEHNR, CDR2 FQNEAQ (reference sequence). The CDR3 runs 15 residues. Trimming took 0 bases from V and 4 from J, leaving 12 bases between them. The CDR3 DNA sequence: TGTGCCAGCAGCTTAGCTGGGGCCTTGACCTATGGCTACACCTTC. Encoded protein: CASSLAGALTYGYTF.

V and J are TRBV19 and TRBJ2-1; D possibly corresponds to TRBD1 (5 bases). From germline, CDR1 is LNHDA and CDR2 SQIVND (reference sequence). The V gene lost 6 bases and the J gene lost 4 bases, with 16 bases spanning the gap. The CDR3 contains 15 residues. CDR3 sequence reads: CASRERGSEYNEQFF. As DNA, the CDR3 is TGTGCCAGTAGAGAAAGGGGCTCGGAATACAATGAGCAGTTCTTC.

This clonotype was seen repeatedly, ten times or more. The genes are TRBV12-3 or TRBV12-4 and TRBJ1-4; D call uncertain. V was trimmed by 5 bases and J by 7 bases, leaving 14 bases between them. This CDR3 spans 14 amino acids. Here the CDR3 reads CASSPRWVGEKLFF. CDR3 sequence (DNA): TGTGCCAGCAGTCCCCGGTGGGTCGGTGAAAAACTGTTTTTT.